Each of the 9 T cell receptor beta chains below was sequenced from the same sample in a study of blood T cell repertoires in COVID-19. The method was immunoSEQ multiplex PCR; TCRdb's version includes in-frame clones alone and lacks a portion of them. The sample holds about 160,000 clones; 80% are singletons and the top ten take about 3.4%. The sample was PBMCs or T cells enriched from blood (not recorded which). The receptor source for this set is a woman in her sixties who had recovered from COVID-19.

This clone was recorded a few times. The chain has TRBV7-2 and TRBJ1-1; 10 bases are a match to TRBD1. The V gene's germline CDR1 is SGHTA and CDR2 FQGNSA. Trimming removed 5 bases from V and 4 bases from J; junction bases left unmatched: 4. This CDR3 contains 14 residues. CDR3 coding DNA: TGTGCCAGCAGCCGGGACAGGGGAGGCACTGAAGCTTTCTTT. Translating it yields CASSRDRGGTEAFF.

This chain uses TRBV7-6 with TRBJ2-5; no reliable D call. Germline assignment: CDR1 SGHVS and CDR2 FNYEAQ. This CDR3 region has 13 residues. Trimming took 5 bases from V and 5 from J, leaving 12 bases between them. The CDR3 protein is CASSHNPPETQYF. For the CDR3, the DNA is TGTGCCAGCAGCCACAACCCTCCGGAGACCCAGTACTTC.

The rearrangement joins TRBV7-9 to TRBJ2-3; 8 bases match TRBD2. J lost 7 bases, V lost 4 bases, and 13 bases had no gene match. The germline CDR1 and CDR2 sequences are SEHNR and FQNEAQ (reference sequence). This CDR3 is 16 amino acids long. CDR3 region: CASSSTPGTRFYTQYF. CDR3 coding DNA: TGTGCCAGCAGCTCCACCCCAGGGACTAGATTCTATACGCAGTATTTT.

V gene TRBV7-2 combines with J gene TRBJ2-3, with D perhaps TRBD2 (6 bases). The germline gives CDR1 SGHTA, CDR2 FQGNSA. CDR3 length equals 16 residues. V lost 4 bases and J lost 5, with 19 bases in between. CDR3 in amino acids: CASSYSLAPAGDTQYF. The CDR3 DNA reads as TGTGCCAGCAGCTATAGTCTAGCGCCCGCGGGAGATACGCAGTATTTT.

V gene TRBV6-6 combines with J gene TRBJ1-2; D ambiguous. The germline V gene encodes CDR1 MNHNY and CDR2 SVGAGI (reference sequence). The V end was cut by 4 bases, the J end by 2 bases, with 8 bases between. CDR3 length: 13 residues. The CDR3 bases are TGTGCCAGCAGTTTTCGGGAGAACTATGGCTACACCTTC. This encodes CASSFRENYGYTF.

This chain links TRBV7-2 with TRBJ2-5; D perhaps matches TRBD2 (6 bases). Germline CDR1 and CDR2: SGHTA and FQGNSA. Trimming left V 1 base short and J 4 bases short, with 10 bases between. This CDR3 is built from 14 residues. This CDR3 reads CASSLGTMTETQYF. As DNA, the CDR3 is TGTGCCAGCAGCTTAGGGACTATGACAGAGACCCAGTACTTC.

The CDR3 DNA reads as TGCGCCAGCAGCCAAAAATCCGGGACAGCTAACTATGGCTACACCTTC. Translation: CASSQKSGTANYGYTF. This sequence joins TRBV4-1 and TRBJ1-2; 7 nucleotides line up with TRBD1. V dropped 2 bases and J dropped 0; count of bases not matched to a gene: 6. From germline, CDR1 is MGHRA and CDR2 YSYEKL. This CDR3 is 16 amino acids long.

This clone came up many times. This sequence joins TRBV18 and TRBJ2-3, with 7 positions matching TRBD1. Germline V gene data show CDR1 as KGHSH and CDR2 as LQKENI. Trimming cost V 3 bases and J 0 bases; bases outside gene matches: 3. The CDR3 consists of 15 residues. DNA of the CDR3: TGTGCCAGCTCACCCGACAGGGCGAGCACAGATACGCAGTATTTT. It is translated as CASSPDRASTDTQYF.

The V call is TRBV24-1, the J call TRBJ1-1; D remains unclear. Germline V CDR1 and CDR2: KGHDR, SFDVKD. V was shortened by 9 bases and J by 0 bases, with 10 bases between the two germline ends. The CDR3 length is 13 residues. The CDR3 DNA reads TGTGCCACCCGGCTGGGCTTGAACACTGAAGCTTTCTTT. It codes for CATRLGLNTEAFF.